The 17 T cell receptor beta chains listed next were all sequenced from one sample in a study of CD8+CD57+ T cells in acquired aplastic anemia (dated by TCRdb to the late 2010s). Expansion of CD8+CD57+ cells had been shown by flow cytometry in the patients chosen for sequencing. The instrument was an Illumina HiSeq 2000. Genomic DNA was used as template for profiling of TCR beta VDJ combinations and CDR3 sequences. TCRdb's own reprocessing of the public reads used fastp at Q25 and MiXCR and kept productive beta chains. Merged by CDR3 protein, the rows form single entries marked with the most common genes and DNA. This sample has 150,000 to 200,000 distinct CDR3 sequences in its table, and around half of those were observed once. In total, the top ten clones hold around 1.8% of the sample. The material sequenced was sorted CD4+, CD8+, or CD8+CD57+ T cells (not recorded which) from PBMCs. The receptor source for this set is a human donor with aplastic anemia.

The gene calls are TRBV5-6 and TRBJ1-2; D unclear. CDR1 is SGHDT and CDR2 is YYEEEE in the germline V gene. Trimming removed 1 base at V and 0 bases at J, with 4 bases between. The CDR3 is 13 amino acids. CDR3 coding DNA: TGTGCCAGCAGCTTGAAGCCTAACTATGGCTACACCTTC. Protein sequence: CASSLKPNYGYTF.

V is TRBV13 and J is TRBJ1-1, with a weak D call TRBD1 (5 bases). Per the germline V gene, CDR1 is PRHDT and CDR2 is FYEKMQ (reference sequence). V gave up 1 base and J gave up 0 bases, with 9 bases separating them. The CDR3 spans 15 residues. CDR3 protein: CASSLVTAMNTEAFF. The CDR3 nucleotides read TGTGCCAGCAGCTTAGTGACAGCGATGAACACTGAAGCTTTCTTT.

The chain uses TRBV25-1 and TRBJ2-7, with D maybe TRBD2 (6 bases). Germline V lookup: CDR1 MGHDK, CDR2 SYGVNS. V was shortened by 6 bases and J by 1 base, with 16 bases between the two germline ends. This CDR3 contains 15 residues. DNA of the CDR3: TGTGCCAGCAGCGAGAAGGGAGGAGGATCCTACGAGCAGTACTTC. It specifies CASSEKGGGSYEQYF.

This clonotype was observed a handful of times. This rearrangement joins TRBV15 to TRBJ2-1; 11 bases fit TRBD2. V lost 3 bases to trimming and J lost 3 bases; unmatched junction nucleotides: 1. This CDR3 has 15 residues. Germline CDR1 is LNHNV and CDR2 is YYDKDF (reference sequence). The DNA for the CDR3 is TGTGCCACCAGCAGTACTAGCGGGAGCTACAATGAGCAGTTCTTC. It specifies CATSSTSGSYNEQFF.

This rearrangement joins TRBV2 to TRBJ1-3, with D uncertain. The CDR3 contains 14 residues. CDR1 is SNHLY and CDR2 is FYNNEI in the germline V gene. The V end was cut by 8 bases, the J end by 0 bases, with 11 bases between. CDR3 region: CASSGTPSGNTIYF. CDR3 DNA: TGTGCCAGCTCAGGCACGCCCTCTGGAAACACCATATATTTT. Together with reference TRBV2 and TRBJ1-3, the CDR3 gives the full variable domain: EPEVTQTPSHQVTQMGQEVILRCVPISNHLYFYWYRQILGQKVEFLVSFYNNEISEKSEIFDDQFSVERPDGSNFTLKIRSTKLEDSAMYFCASSGTPSGNTIYFGEGSWLTVV.

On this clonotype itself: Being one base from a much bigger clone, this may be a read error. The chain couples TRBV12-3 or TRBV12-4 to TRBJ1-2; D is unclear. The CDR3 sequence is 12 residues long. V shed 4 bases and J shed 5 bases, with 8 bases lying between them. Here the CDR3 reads CASSSLGYGYTF. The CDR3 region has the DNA TGTGCCAGCAGTTCTTTGGGGTATGGCTACACCTTC.

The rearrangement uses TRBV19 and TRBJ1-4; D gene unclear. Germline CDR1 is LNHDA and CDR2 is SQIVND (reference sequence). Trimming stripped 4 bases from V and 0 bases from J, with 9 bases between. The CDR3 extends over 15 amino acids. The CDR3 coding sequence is TGTGCCAGTAGTACCCACAGATCAACTAATGAAAAACTGTTTTTT. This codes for CASSTHRSTNEKLFF. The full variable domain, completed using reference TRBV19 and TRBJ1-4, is DGGITQSPKYLFRKEGQNVTLSCEQNLNHDAMYWYRQDPGQGLRLIYYSQIVNDFQKGDIAEGYSVSREKKESFPLTVTSAQKNPTAFYLCASSTHRSTNEKLFFGSGTQLSVL.

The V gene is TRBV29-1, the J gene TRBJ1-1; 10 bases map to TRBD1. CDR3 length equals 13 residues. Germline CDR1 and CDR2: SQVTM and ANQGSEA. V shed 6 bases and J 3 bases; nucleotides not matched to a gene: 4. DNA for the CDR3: TGCAGCGTCGACAGGGGGCTCGACACTGAAGCTTTCTTT. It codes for CSVDRGLDTEAFF.

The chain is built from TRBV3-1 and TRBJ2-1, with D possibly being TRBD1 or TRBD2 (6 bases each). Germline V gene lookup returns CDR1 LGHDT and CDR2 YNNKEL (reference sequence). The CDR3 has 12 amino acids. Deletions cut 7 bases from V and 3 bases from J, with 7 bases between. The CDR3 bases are TGTGCCAGCAAGGGGGGCTACAATGAGCAGTTCTTC. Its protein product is CASKGGYNEQFF.

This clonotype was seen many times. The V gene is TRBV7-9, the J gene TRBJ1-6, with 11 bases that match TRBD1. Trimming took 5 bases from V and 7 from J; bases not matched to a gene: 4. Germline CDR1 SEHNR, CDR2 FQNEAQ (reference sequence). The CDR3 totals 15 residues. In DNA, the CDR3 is TGTGCCAGCAGCCCCCGGGACAGGGGGAATTCACCCCTCCACTTT. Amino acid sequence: CASSPRDRGNSPLHF.

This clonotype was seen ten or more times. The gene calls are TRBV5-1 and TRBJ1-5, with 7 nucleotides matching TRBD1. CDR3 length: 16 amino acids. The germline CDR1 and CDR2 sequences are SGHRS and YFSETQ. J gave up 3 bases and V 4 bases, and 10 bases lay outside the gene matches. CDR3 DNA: TGCGCCAGCAGCGTTCACCGGGACAGCTACAATCAGCCCCAGCATTTT. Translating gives CASSVHRDSYNQPQHF.

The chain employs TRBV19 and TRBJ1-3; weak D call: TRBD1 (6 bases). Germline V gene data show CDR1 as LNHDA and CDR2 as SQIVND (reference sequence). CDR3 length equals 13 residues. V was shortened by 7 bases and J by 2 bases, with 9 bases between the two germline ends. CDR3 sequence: CASTRGPGNTIYF. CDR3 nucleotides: TGTGCCAGTACCAGGGGACCTGGAAACACCATATATTTT.

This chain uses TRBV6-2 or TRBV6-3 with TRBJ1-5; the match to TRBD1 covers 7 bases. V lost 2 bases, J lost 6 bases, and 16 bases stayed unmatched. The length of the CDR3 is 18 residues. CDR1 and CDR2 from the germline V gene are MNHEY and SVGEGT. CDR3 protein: CASSYSGTVNWGIQPQHF. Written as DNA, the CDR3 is TGTGCCAGCAGTTACAGTGGGACAGTGAATTGGGGCATTCAGCCCCAGCATTTT.

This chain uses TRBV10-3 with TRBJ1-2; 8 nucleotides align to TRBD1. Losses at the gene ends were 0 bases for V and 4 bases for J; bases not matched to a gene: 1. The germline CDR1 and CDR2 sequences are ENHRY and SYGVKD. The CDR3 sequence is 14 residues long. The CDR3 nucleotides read TGTGCCATCAGTGAGTCCGACAGGGGCTATGGCTACACCTTC. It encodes CAISESDRGYGYTF.

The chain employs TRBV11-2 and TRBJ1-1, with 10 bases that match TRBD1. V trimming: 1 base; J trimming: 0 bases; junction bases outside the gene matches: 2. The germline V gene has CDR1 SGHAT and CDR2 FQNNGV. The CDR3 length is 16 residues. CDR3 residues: CASSLGTGGMNTEAFF. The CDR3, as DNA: TGTGCCAGCAGCTTAGGGACAGGGGGGATGAACACTGAAGCTTTCTTT.

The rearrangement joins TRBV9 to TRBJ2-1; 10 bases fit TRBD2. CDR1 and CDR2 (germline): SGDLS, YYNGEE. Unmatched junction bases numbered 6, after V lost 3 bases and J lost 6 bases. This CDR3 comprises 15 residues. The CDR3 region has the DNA TGTGCCAGCAGCGCTTGGACTAGCGGATCCAATGAGCAGTTCTTC. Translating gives CASSAWTSGSNEQFF. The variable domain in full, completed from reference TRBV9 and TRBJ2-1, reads DSGVTQTPKHLITATGQRVTLRCSPRSGDLSVYWYQQSLDQGLQFLIQYYNGEERAKGNILERFSAQQFPDLHSELNLSSLELGDSALYFCASSAWTSGSNEQFFGPGTRLTVL.

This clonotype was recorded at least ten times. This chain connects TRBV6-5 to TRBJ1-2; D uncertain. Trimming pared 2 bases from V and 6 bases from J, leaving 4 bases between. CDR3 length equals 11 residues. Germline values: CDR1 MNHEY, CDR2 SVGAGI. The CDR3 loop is CASSYVNGYTF. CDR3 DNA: TGTGCCAGCAGTTACGTTAATGGCTACACCTTC.